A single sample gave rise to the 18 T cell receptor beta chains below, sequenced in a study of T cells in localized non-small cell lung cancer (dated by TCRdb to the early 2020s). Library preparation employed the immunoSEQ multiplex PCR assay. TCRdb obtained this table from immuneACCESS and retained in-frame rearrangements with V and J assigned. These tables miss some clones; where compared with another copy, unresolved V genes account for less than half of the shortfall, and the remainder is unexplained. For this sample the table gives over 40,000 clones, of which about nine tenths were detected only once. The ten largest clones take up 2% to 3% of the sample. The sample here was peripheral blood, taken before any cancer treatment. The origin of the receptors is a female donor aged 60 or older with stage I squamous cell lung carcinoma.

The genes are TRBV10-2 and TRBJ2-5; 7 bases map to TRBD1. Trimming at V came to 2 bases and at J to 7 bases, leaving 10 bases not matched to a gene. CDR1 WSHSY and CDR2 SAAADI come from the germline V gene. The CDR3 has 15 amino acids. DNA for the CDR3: TGCGCCAGCAGTGAGACAAGGCCGCAGGGGGTGACCCAGTACTTC. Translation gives CASSETRPQGVTQYF.

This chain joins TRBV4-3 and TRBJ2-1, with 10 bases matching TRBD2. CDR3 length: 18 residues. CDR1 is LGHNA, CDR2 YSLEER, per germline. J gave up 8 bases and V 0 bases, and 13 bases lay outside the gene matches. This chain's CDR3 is CASSQDPGASGRAYEQFF. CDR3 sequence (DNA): TGCGCCAGCAGCCAAGATCCAGGGGCTAGCGGGAGAGCTTATGAGCAGTTCTTC.

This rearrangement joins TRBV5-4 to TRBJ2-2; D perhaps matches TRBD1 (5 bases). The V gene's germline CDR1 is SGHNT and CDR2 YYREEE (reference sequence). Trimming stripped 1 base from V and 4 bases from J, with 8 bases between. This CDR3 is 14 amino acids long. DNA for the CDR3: TGTGCCAGCAGCTTGTCAAGGGGCACCGGGGAGCTGTTTTTT. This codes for CASSLSRGTGELFF. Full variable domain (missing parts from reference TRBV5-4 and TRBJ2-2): ETGVTQSPTHLIKTRGQQVTLRCSSQSGHNTVSWYQQALGQGPQFIFQYYREEENGRGNFPPRFSGLQFPNYSSELNVNALELDDSALYLCASSLSRGTGELFFGEGSRLTVL.

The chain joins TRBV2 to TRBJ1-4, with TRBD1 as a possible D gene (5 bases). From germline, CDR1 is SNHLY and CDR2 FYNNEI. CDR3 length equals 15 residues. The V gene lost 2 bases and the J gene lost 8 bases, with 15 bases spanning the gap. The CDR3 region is CASSETKGRGEKLFF. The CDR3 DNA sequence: TGTGCCAGCAGTGAAACGAAGGGGCGCGGGGAAAAACTGTTTTTT.

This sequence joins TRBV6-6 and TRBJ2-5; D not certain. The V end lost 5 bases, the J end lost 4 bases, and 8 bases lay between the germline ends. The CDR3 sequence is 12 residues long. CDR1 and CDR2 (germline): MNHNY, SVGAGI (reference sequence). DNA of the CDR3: TGTGCCAGCAGTAGGGAAAGAGAGACCCAGTACTTC. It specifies CASSRERETQYF.

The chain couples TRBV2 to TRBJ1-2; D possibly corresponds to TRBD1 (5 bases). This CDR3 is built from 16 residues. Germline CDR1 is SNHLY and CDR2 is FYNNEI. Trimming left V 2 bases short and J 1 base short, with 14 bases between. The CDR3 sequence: CASSERVGLLNYGYTF. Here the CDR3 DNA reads TGTGCCAGCAGTGAAAGGGTGGGACTCCTTAACTATGGCTACACCTTC.

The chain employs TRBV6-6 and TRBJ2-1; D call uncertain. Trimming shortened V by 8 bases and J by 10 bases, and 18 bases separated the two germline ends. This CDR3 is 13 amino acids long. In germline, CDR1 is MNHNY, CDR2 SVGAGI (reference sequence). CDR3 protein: CASVRQAASEQFF. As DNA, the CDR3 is TGTGCCAGCGTCCGGCAGGCGGCAAGCGAGCAGTTCTTC.

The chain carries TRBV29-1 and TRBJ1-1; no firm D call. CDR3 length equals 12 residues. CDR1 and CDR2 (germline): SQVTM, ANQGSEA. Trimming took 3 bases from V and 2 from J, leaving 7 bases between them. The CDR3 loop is CSVDSPNTEAFF. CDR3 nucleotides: TGCAGCGTTGACAGCCCAAACACTGAAGCTTTCTTT.

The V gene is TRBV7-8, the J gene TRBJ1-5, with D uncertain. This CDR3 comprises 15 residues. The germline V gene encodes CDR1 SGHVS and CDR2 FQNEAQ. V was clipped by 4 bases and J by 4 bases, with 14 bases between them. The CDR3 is CASSSRSWENQPQHF. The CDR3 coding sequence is TGTGCCAGCAGCTCGCGCTCGTGGGAGAATCAGCCCCAGCATTTT.

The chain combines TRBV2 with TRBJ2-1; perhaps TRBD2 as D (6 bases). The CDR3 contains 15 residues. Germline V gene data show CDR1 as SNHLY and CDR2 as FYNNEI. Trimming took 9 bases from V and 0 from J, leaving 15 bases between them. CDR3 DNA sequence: TGTGCCAGGGCGATAGCGGTGGGCTCCTACAATGAGCAGTTCTTC. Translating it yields CARAIAVGSYNEQFF.

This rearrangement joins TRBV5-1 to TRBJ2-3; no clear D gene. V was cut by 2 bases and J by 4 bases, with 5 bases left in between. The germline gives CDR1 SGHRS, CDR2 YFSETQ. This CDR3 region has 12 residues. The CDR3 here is CASSFAADTQYF. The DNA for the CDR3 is TGCGCCAGCAGCTTCGCGGCAGATACGCAGTATTTT.

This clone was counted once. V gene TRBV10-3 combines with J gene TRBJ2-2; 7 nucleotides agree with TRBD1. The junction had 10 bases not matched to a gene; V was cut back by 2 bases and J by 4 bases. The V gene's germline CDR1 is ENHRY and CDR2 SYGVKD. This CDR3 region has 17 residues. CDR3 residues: CAISEGGQQAVTGELFF. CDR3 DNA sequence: TGTGCCATCAGTGAGGGGGGACAGCAAGCGGTCACCGGGGAGCTGTTTTTT.

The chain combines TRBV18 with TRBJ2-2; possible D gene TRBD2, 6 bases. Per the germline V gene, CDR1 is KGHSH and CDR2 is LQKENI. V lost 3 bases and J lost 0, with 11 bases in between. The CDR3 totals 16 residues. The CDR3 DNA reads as TGTGCCAGCTCACCCGGCGGAGGGACGAACACCGGGGAGCTGTTTTTT. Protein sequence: CASSPGGGTNTGELFF.

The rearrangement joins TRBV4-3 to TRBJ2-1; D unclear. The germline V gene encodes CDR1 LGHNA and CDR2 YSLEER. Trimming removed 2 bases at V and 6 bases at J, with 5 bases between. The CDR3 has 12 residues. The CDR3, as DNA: TGCGCCAGCAGCCAATCCGGCAATGAGCAGTTCTTC. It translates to CASSQSGNEQFF.

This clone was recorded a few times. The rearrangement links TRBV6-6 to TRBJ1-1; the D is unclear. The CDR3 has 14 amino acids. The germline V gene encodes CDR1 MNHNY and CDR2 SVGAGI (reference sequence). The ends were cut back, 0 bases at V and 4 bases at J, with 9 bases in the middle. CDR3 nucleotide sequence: TGTGCCAGCAGTTACTCGAATCGGGGCACTGAAGCTTTCTTT. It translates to CASSYSNRGTEAFF.

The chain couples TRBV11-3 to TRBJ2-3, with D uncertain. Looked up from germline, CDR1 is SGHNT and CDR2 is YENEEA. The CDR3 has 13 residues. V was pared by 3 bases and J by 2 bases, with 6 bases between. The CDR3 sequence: CASSFSPTDTQYF. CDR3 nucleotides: TGTGCCAGCAGCTTCTCTCCCACAGATACGCAGTATTTT.

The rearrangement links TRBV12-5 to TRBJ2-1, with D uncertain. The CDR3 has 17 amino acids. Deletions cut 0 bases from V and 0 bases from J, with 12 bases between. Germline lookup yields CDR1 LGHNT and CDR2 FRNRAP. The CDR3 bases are TGTGCTAGTGGTTTGGTTGTCGGGTTGAGCTCCTACAATGAGCAGTTCTTC. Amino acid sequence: CASGLVVGLSSYNEQFF.

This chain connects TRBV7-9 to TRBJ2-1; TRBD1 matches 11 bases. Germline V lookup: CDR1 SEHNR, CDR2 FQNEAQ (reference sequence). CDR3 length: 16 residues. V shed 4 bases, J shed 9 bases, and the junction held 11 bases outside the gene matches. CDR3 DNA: TGTGCCAGCAGCTATCACCGGGACAGGGGGTCAGGTGAGCAGTTCTTC. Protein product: CASSYHRDRGSGEQFF.